This TCR beta chain stems from a study of CD8+CD57+ T cells in acquired aplastic anemia. At least ten counts were recorded for this clonotype. Genomic DNA provided the template from which TCR beta VDJ and CDR3 profiles were obtained. Each CDR3 protein is one row after TCRdb ran MiXCR on the reads. This table holds around 180,000 distinct CDR3 sequences, 64% found once. Trimming removed 0 bases from V and 8 bases from J, with 17 bases in between. The CDR3 runs to 16 residues. Germline values: CDR1 MNHEY, CDR2 SVGAGI. The sample comprised sorted CD4+, CD8+, or CD8+CD57+ T cells (not recorded which) from PBMCs. The gene calls are TRBV6-5 and TRBJ2-1; D tentatively reads TRBD1 or TRBD2 (6 bases each). The origin of this receptor is a human donor with severe aplastic anemia or a healthy control (not recorded which). The CDR3 DNA is TGTGCCAGCAGTTACTCGCTCGGGGGCCGCCGGGATGAGCAGTTCTTC. Translation: CASSYSLGGRRDEQFF.